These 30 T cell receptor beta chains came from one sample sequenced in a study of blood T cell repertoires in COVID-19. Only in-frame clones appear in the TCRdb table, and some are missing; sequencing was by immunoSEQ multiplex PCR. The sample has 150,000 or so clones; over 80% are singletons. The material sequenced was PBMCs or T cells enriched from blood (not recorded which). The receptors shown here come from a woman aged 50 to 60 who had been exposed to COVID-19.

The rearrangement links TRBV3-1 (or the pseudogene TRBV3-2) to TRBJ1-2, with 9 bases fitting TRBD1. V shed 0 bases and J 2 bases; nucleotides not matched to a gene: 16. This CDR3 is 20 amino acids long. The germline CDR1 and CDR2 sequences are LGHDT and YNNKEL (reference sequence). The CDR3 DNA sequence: TGTGCCAGCAGCCAAGATTTTCGTCGAAGCACAGGACAGGGGAACTATGGCTACACCTTC. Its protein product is CASSQDFRRSTGQGNYGYTF.

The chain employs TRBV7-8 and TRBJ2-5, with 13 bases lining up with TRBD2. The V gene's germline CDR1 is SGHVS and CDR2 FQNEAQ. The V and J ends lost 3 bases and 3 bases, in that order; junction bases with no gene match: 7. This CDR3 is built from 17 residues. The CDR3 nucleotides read TGTGCCAGCAGCTTGCCTACTAGCGGGAGGGCCAAAGAGACCCAGTACTTC. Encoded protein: CASSLPTSGRAKETQYF. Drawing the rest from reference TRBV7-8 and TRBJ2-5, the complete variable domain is GAGVSQSPRYKVAKRGQDVALRCDPISGHVSLFWYQQALGQGPEFLTYFQNEAQLDKSGLPSDRFFAERPEGSVSTLKIQRTQQEDSAVYLCASSLPTSGRAKETQYFGPGTRLLVL.

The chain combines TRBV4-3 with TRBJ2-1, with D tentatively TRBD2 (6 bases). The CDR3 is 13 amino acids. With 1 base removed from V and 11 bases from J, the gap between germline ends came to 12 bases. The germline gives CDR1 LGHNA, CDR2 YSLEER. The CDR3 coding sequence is TGCGCCAGCAGCCAAGCCAACCGCGGGAAGCAGTTCTTC. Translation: CASSQANRGKQFF.

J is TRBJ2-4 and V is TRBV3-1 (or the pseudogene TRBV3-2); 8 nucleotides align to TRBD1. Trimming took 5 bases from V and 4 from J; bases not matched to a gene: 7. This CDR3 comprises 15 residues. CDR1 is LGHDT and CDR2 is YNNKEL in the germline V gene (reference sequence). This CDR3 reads CASSSQTGEKNIQYF. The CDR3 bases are TGTGCCAGCAGCAGCCAGACAGGGGAGAAAAACATTCAGTACTTC.

CDR3 nucleotide sequence: TGTGCCAGTAGTCCCAAGCGGGGGGGCCTGTACAATGAGCAGTTCTTC. Amino acid sequence: CASSPKRGGLYNEQFF. The chain is built from TRBV19 and TRBJ2-1; the match to TRBD2 covers 10 bases. Germline V lookup: CDR1 LNHDA, CDR2 SQIVND (reference sequence). Trimming cost V 5 bases and J 4 bases; bases outside gene matches: 8. The CDR3 has 16 amino acids. Supplemented by reference TRBV19 and TRBJ2-1, the full variable domain reads DGGITQSPKYLFRKEGQNVTLSCEQNLNHDAMYWYRQDPGQGLRLIYYSQIVNDFQKGDIAEGYSVSREKKESFPLTVTSAQKNPTAFYLCASSPKRGGLYNEQFFGPGTRLTVL.

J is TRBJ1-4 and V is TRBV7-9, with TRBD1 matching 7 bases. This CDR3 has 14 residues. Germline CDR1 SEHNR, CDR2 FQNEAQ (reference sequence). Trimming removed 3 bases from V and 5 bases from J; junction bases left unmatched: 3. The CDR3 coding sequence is TGTGCCAGCAGCTTTCAGGGGGGCAATGAAAAACTGTTTTTT. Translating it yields CASSFQGGNEKLFF.

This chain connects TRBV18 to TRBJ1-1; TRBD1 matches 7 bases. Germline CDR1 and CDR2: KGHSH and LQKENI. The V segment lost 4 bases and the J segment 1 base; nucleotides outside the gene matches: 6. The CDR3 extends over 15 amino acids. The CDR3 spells CASSLRGQGNTEAFF. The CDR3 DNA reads TGTGCCAGCTCACTGAGGGGGCAGGGGAACACTGAAGCTTTCTTT. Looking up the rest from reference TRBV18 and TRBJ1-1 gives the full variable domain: NAGVMQNPRHLVRRRGQEARLRCSPMKGHSHVYWYRQLPEEGLKFMVYLQKENIIDESGMPKERFSAEFPKEGPSILRIQQVVRGDSAAYFCASSLRGQGNTEAFFGQGTRLTVV.

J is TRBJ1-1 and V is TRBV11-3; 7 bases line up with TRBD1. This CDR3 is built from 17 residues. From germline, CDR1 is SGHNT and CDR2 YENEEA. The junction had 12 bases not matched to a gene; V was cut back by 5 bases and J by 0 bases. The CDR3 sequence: CASSPVEGQRVNTEAFF. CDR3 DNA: TGTGCCAGCAGCCCAGTTGAGGGACAGCGAGTGAACACTGAAGCTTTCTTT.

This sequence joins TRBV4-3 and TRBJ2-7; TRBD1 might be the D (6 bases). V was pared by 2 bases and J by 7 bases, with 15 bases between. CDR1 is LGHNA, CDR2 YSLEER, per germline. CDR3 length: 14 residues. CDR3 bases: TGCGCCAGCAGCCAATGGACAGCTACGGGGGAGCAGTACTTC. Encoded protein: CASSQWTATGEQYF.

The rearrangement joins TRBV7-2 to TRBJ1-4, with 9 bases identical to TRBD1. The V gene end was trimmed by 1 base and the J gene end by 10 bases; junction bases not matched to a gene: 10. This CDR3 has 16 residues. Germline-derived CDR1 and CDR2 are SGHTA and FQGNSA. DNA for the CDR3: TGTGCCAGCAGCTTAGGCCTGGGACAGGGAGGAGGAAAACTGTTTTTT. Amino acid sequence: CASSLGLGQGGGKLFF.

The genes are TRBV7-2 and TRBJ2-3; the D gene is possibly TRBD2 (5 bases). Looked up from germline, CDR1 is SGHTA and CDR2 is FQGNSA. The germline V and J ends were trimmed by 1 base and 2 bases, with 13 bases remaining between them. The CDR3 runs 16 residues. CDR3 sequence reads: CASSLDRGTLTDTQYF. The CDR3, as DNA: TGTGCCAGCAGCTTAGATCGGGGTACCCTCACAGATACGCAGTATTTT.

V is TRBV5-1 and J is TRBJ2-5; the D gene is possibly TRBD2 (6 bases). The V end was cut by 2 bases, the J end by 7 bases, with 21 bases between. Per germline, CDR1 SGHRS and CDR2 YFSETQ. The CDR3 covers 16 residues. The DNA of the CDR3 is TGCGCCAGCAGCTTCTCCTCCTTGCTAGGGGAGGCGACCCAGTACTTC. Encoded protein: CASSFSSLLGEATQYF.

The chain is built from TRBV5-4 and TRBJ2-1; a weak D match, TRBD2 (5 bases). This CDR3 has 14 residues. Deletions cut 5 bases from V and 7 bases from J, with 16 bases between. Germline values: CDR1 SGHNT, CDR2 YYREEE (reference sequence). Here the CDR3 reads CASSTGVGPNEQFF. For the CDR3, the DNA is TGTGCCAGCAGTACCGGGGTAGGCCCGAATGAGCAGTTCTTC.

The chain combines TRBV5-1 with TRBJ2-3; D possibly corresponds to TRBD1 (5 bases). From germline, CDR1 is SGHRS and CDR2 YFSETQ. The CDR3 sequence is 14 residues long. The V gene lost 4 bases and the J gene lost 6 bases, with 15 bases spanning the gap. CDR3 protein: CASSLSQAVDTQYF. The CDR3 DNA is TGCGCCAGCAGCCTTTCACAGGCAGTGGATACGCAGTATTTT.

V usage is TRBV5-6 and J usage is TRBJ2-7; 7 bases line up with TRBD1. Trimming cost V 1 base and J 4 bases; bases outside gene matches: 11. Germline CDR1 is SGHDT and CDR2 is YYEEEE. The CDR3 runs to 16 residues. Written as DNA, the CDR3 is TGTGCCAGCAGCTTGAGGGCCCTACAGGGGATGTACGAGCAGTACTTC. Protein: CASSLRALQGMYEQYF.

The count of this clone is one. This CDR3 is CASSLILMTGSNQPQHF. DNA for the CDR3: TGTGCCAGCAGTCTTATACTAATGACAGGCTCTAATCAGCCCCAGCATTTT. The chain links TRBV6-2 or TRBV6-3 to TRBJ1-5, with a weak D call TRBD1 (6 bases). The CDR3 consists of 17 residues. Germline V gives CDR1 MNHEY, CDR2 SVGEGT. Trimming removed 5 bases from V and 4 bases from J, with 21 bases in between.

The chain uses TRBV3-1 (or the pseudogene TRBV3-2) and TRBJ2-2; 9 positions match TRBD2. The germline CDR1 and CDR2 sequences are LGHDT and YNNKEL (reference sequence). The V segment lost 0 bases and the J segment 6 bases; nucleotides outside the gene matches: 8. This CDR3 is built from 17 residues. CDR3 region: CASSQEVAGGPAGELFF. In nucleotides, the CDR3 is TGTGCCAGCAGCCAAGAGGTGGCGGGAGGGCCAGCCGGGGAGCTGTTTTTT.

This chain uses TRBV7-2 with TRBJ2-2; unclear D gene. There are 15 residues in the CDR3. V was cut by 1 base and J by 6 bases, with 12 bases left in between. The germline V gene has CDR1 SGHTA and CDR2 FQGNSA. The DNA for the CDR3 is TGTGCCAGCAGCTTAGTTGTTAATAGTCCCGGGGAGCTGTTTTTT. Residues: CASSLVVNSPGELFF.

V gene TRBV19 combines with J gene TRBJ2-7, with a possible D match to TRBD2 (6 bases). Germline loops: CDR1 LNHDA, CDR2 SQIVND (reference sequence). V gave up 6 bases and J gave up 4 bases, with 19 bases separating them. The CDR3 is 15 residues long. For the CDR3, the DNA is TGTGCCAGTAGATCCACCTCGTGGGGGGAGTACGAGCAGTACTTC. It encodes CASRSTSWGEYEQYF. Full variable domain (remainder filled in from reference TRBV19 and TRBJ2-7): DGGITQSPKYLFRKEGQNVTLSCEQNLNHDAMYWYRQDPGQGLRLIYYSQIVNDFQKGDIAEGYSVSREKKESFPLTVTSAQKNPTAFYLCASRSTSWGEYEQYFGPGTRLTVT.

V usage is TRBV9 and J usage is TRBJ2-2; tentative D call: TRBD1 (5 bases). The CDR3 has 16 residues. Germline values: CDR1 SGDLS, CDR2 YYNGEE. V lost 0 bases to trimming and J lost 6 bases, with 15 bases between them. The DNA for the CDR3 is TGTGCCAGCAGCGTAGGGAGCCAGGGATGGTCCGGGGAGCTGTTTTTT. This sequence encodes CASSVGSQGWSGELFF.

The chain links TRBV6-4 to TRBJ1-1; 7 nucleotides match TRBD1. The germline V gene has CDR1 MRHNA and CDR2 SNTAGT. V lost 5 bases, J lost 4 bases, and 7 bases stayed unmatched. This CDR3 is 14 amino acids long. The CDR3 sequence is CASSPDRVSTEAFF. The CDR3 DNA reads TGTGCCAGCAGTCCAGACAGGGTGAGCACTGAAGCTTTCTTT.

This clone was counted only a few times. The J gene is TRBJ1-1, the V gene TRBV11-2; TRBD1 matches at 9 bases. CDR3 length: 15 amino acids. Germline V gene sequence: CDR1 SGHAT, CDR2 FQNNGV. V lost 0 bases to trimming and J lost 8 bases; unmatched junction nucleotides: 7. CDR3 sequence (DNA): TGTGCCAGCAGCTTAGATCCCCTACAGGGGGCAGAAGCTTTCTTT. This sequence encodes CASSLDPLQGAEAFF.

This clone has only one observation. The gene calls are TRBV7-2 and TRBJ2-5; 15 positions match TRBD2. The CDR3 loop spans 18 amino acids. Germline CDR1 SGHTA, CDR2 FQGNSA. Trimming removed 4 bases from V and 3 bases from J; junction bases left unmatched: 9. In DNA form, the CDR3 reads TGTGCCAGCAGCTCGGGACTAGCGGGGGGCTTCCACAAAGAGACCCAGTACTTC. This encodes CASSSGLAGGFHKETQYF.

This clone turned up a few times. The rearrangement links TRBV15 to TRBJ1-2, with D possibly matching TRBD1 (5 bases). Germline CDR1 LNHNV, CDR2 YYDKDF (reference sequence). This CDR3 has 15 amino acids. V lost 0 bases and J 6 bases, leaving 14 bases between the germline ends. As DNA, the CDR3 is TGTGCCACCAGCAGAGATCGCGGAGGGGTCCATGGCTACACCTTC. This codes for CATSRDRGGVHGYTF.

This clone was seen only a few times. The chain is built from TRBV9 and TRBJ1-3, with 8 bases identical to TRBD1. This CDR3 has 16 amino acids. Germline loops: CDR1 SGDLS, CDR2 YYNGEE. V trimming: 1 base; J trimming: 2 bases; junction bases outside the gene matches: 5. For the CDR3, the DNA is TGTGCCAGCAGCGTATCCCTGGACAGGGCTGGAAACACCATATATTTT. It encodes CASSVSLDRAGNTIYF. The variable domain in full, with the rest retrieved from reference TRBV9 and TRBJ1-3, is DSGVTQTPKHLITATGQRVTLRCSPRSGDLSVYWYQQSLDQGLQFLIQYYNGEERAKGNILERFSAQQFPDLHSELNLSSLELGDSALYFCASSVSLDRAGNTIYFGEGSWLTVV.

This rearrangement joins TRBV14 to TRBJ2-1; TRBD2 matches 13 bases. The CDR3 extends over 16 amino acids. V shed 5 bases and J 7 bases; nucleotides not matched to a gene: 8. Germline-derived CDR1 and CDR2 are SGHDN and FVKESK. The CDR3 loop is CASSVRTSGGLNEQFF. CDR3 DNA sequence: TGTGCCAGCAGCGTCCGGACTAGCGGGGGATTGAATGAGCAGTTCTTC.

CDR3 nucleotide sequence: TGTGCCAGCAGCACCCGGACAGGTCAAAGGGACGGGGAGCTGTTTTTT. Protein: CASSTRTGQRDGELFF. The rearrangement uses TRBV7-2 and TRBJ2-2; 7 bases fit TRBD1. CDR1 is SGHTA, CDR2 FQGNSA, per germline. V was pared by 5 bases and J by 7 bases, with 13 bases of the junction left unmatched. CDR3 size: 16 residues.

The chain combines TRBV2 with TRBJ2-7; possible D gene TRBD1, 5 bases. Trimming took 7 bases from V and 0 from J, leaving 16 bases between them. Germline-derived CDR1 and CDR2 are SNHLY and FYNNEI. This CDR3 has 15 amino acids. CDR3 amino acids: CASTVDRSGSYEQYF. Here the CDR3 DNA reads TGTGCCAGCACCGTAGACAGATCCGGCTCCTACGAGCAGTACTTC.

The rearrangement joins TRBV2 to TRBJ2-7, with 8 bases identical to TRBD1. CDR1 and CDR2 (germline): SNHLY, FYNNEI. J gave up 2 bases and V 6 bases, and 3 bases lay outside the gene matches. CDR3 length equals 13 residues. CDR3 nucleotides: TGTGCCAGCAGGCGACAGGGGACCTACGAGCAGTACTTC. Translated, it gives CASRRQGTYEQYF.

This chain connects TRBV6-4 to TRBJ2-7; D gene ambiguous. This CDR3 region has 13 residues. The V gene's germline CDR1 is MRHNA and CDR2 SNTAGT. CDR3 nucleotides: TGTGAAACATTGGTCCACACTACCTACGAGCAGTACTTC. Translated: CETLVHTTYEQYF.